The 15 T cell receptor beta chains in this list originate from one sample, sequenced in a study of monozygotic twins with inflammatory bowel disease (dated by TCRdb to about 2019). Receptor libraries were prepared by 5' RACE. The data were produced on an Illumina HiSeq 2500. The reads were reprocessed in TCRdb, with one entry per CDR3 protein sequence and no accompanying DNA. For this sample, the table gives 300,000 to 400,000 distinct CDR3 sequences. The biggest ten clones account for 2% to 2.5% of the sample. The sequencing sample was made of blood. The receptors shown here come from a human donor with ulcerative colitis or Crohn's disease, or a healthy co-twin of an affected twin (not recorded which).

This chain uses TRBV20-1 with TRBJ2-1; the D call of TRBD2 rests on TCRdb alone, since no DNA is present to check it. Per germline, CDR1 DFQATT and CDR2 SNEGSKA (reference sequence). This CDR3 has 13 amino acids. The CDR3 here is CSASLAGTDEQFF.

The genes are TRBV20-1 and TRBJ2-3; TCRdb returns TRBD2, unconfirmable since there is no DNA. The CDR3 contains 14 residues. The germline CDR1 and CDR2 sequences are DFQATT and SNEGSKA (reference sequence). This chain's CDR3 is CSADGLSKGDTQYF.

V gene TRBV7-6 combines with J gene TRBJ2-3. Germline-derived CDR1 and CDR2 are SGHVS and FNYEAQ. This CDR3 contains 13 residues. CDR3: CASSSLYTDTQYF. Full variable domain (remainder filled in from reference TRBV7-6 and TRBJ2-3): GAGVSQSPRYKVTKRGQDVALRCDPISGHVSLYWYRQALGQGPEFLTYFNYEAQQDKSGLPNDRFSAERPEGSISTLTIQRTEQRDSAMYRCASSSLYTDTQYFGPGTRLTVL.

The J gene is TRBJ2-2, the V gene TRBV2; as DNA is missing, the TRBD1 call by TCRdb cannot be tested. The germline V gene has CDR1 SNHLY and CDR2 FYNNEI. This CDR3 is 15 amino acids long. This CDR3 reads CASGTGSIRTGELFF.

The chain has TRBV30 and TRBJ1-1. Germline loops: CDR1 GTSNPN, CDR2 SVGIG (reference sequence). This CDR3 is 13 amino acids long. CDR3 sequence reads: CAWSATVNTEAFF.

The CDR3 reads CSAPQWGGGSEKLFF. The rearrangement joins TRBV20-1 to TRBJ1-4; TCRdb names TRBD1, which stays unverified in the absence of DNA. The CDR3 has 15 residues. Per germline, CDR1 DFQATT and CDR2 SNEGSKA (reference sequence).

The genes are TRBV24-1 and TRBJ2-1; TCRdb returns TRBD2, unconfirmable since there is no DNA. This CDR3 contains 16 residues. Germline V gene lookup returns CDR1 KGHDR and CDR2 SFDVKD. The CDR3 sequence is CATSDIGTSAYNEQFF.

This chain links TRBV18 with TRBJ1-6; the D call of TRBD1 rests on TCRdb alone, since no DNA is present to check it. Germline CDR1 reads KGHSH; CDR2 reads LQKENI. The CDR3 loop spans 15 amino acids. The CDR3 sequence is CASSLDRDDNSPLHF.

The chain joins TRBV2 to TRBJ1-6. This CDR3 comprises 15 residues. CDR1 SNHLY and CDR2 FYNNEI come from the germline V gene. The CDR3 here is CARGYDSSYNSPLHF.

CDR3 protein: CTSSQDRLLAAHGELFF. V gene TRBV1 combines with J gene TRBJ2-2; TCRdb proposes TRBD2, but this gene call is untestable without DNA. TRBV1 is flagged as a pseudogene. The length of the CDR3 is 17 residues.

The chain combines TRBV6-5 with TRBJ1-1; the TRBD1 assignment by TCRdb is unverifiable without DNA. The CDR3 runs 17 residues. Germline CDR1 reads MNHEY; CDR2 reads SVGAGI. The CDR3 spells CASSLSRGAVWGPEAFF.

V is TRBV12-3 or TRBV12-4 and J is TRBJ1-3. This CDR3 spans 15 amino acids. The CDR3 here is CASSLVGGSGNTIYF.

The chain employs TRBV7-2 and TRBJ1-2; TCRdb reports TRBD1, a call that lacks DNA to check it against. This CDR3 has 14 residues. The V gene's germline CDR1 is SGHTA and CDR2 FQGNSA. The CDR3 spells CASTFRGQGGGYTF.

The chain links TRBV27 to TRBJ1-6; TCRdb names TRBD1, which stays unverified in the absence of DNA. This CDR3 comprises 17 residues. Germline CDR1 reads MNHEY; CDR2 reads SMNVEV (reference sequence). The CDR3 is CASSYPPGDRVNSPLHF.

The J gene is TRBJ1-4, the V gene TRBV4-1; TCRdb's D call, TRBD1, is unchecked because there is no DNA. The CDR3 runs 15 residues. In germline, CDR1 is MGHRA, CDR2 YSYEKL. CDR3 loop: CASSVTLTQGEKLFF.